This is a list of T cell receptor beta chains from one sample in a study of blood T cell repertoires in COVID-19. Libraries were prepared by immunoSEQ multiplex PCR; TCRdb keeps only in-frame clonotypes and omits some of them. The table lists 120,000 to 150,000 clones, around 80% of them singletons. Material for sequencing was peripheral blood. The source is a middle-aged man with acute or convalescent COVID-19. CDR3s include the opening cysteine and the closing phenylalanine or tryptophan. D genes are given only for firm matches. Clone size is stated in some rows and not others, as once, few, many or a class when expanded.

v_call,j_call,d_call,clone_size,cdr3_nt,cdr3_aa
TRBV7-8,TRBJ2-3,TRBD2,-,TGTGCCAGCACTCAGGTCACGGGGGGTCCAGATACGCAGTATTTT,CASTQVTGGPDTQYF
TRBV29-1,TRBJ2-3,-,-,TGCAGCGTTGACAAGGGGGGGAGAGATACGCAGTATTTT,CSVDKGGRDTQYF
TRBV18,TRBJ1-2,-,-,TGTGCCAGCTCACCACCGGCCCTTCCCTATGGCTACACCTTC,CASSPPALPYGYTF
TRBV3-1/TRBV3-2,TRBJ2-1,-,-,TGTGCCAGCAGCCAAGATCACTCTGGGGGGAATGAGCAGTTCTTC,CASSQDHSGGNEQFF
TRBV3-1/TRBV3-2,TRBJ2-7,-,-,TGTGCCAGCAGTATATCCTACGAGCAGTACTTC,CASSISYEQYF
TRBV14,TRBJ1-1,TRBD1,-,TGTGCCAGCAGCCGACGGGACAGAATATCGAACACTGAAGCTTTCTTT,CASSRRDRISNTEAFF
TRBV10-3,TRBJ2-6,TRBD1,few,TGTGCCATCAGCCCAGGACAGGGCTACTCTGGGGCCAACGTCCTGACTTTC,CAISPGQGYSGANVLTF
TRBV6-1,TRBJ1-2,-,-,TGTGCCAGCAGTGAAGCTGAGAGATCGAACTATGGCTACACCTTC,CASSEAERSNYGYTF
TRBV5-1,TRBJ2-3,TRBD2,-,TGCGCCAGCATGAAATATTCGGGGACTAGCGGGGGGGATACGCAGTATTTT,CASMKYSGTSGGDTQYF
TRBV6-5,TRBJ1-2,-,-,TGTGCTACTGGTGCGGGGGCAACTAACTATGGCTACACCTTC,CATGAGATNYGYTF
TRBV9,TRBJ1-6,-,once,TGTGCCAGCAGCCCCCGGGCGGGTAATTCACCCCTCCACTTT,CASSPRAGNSPLHF
TRBV19,TRBJ2-3,-,-,TGTGCCAGTAGTTCCCCCTCGCTAGCCGCAGATACGCAGTATTTT,CASSSPSLAADTQYF
TRBV7-9,TRBJ1-2,-,few,TGTGCCAGCAGCTTAGTAGGGGGTTCGGGCTACACCTTC,CASSLVGGSGYTF
TRBV7-2,TRBJ1-4,-,-,TGTGCCAGCAGCTTAGGGGCGCAGGGGTCGGAAAAACTGTTTTTT,CASSLGAQGSEKLFF
TRBV7-7,TRBJ2-3,TRBD2,-,TGTGCCAGCAGCTTAACTAGCGGGGGCACAGATACGCAGTATTTT,CASSLTSGGTDTQYF
TRBV5-1,TRBJ1-6,TRBD1,-,TGCGCCAGCAGCCGTACGGGACAGTACTATAATTCACCCCTCCACTTT,CASSRTGQYYNSPLHF
TRBV9,TRBJ1-5,-,-,TGTGCCAGCAGCGTAGCTGGTACCACAGATCAGCCCCAGCATTTT,CASSVAGTTDQPQHF
TRBV6-5,TRBJ2-5,TRBD1,-,TGTGCCACCTCGGACAGGGAAGAGACCCAGTACTTC,CATSDREETQYF
TRBV3-1/TRBV3-2,TRBJ1-2,TRBD1,-,TGTGCCAGCAGGAATAGATCCAGGGGGCGCGGAGGCTACACCTTC,CASRNRSRGRGGYTF
TRBV19,TRBJ2-5,TRBD1,-,TGTGCCAGTAGGGGACAGGGGGCTTGGGAGACCCAGTACTTC,CASRGQGAWETQYF
TRBV2,TRBJ2-1,TRBD2,-,TGTGCCAGCAAACTAGCGGGGAGCTACAATGAGCAGTTCTTC,CASKLAGSYNEQFF
TRBV27,TRBJ2-5,TRBD1,-,TGTGCCAGCAGTTCTGGACAGGGGTTGGAGACCCAGTACTTC,CASSSGQGLETQYF
TRBV19,TRBJ1-2,-,-,TGTGCCAGTAGTGGGGCCGGTGGCGATGGCTACACCTTC,CASSGAGGDGYTF
TRBV6-5,TRBJ1-2,TRBD1,-,TGTGCCAGCAGTAGCGGGACAGGGGCAAGGGACACCTTC,CASSSGTGARDTF
TRBV14,TRBJ1-6,-,-,TGTGCCAGCAGCCCGGTTGGCTATAATTCACCCCTCCACTTT,CASSPVGYNSPLHF
TRBV5-1,TRBJ1-5,TRBD1,-,TGCGCCAGCAGCTGGGACAGTGGGAATCAGCCCCAGCATTTT,CASSWDSGNQPQHF
TRBV7-6,TRBJ2-3,TRBD2,many,TGTGCCAGCAGCCTTAGCGGGGGGGCCGGTCCAGATACGCAGTATTTT,CASSLSGGAGPDTQYF
TRBV28,TRBJ1-3,TRBD1,once,TGTGCCAGCAGTTGGACAGGGGCTGGAAACACCATATATTTT,CASSWTGAGNTIYF
TRBV5-5,TRBJ2-2,TRBD1,-,TGTGCCAGCAGCGCCCGACAGGGGGCCGGAACCGGGGAGCTGTTTTTT,CASSARQGAGTGELFF
TRBV19,TRBJ1-1,-,-,TGTGCCAGTAAAATAACGGGGGGGAAGCCTGAAGCTTTCTTT,CASKITGGKPEAFF
TRBV6-2/TRBV6-3,TRBJ2-5,TRBD1,-,TGTGCCAGCAGTTACCCTACCGCCGACAGGGTTCAGGAAGAGACCCAGTACTTC,CASSYPTADRVQEETQYF
TRBV7-8,TRBJ2-1,TRBD2,-,TGTGCCAGCAGCTACGGGCTAGCGGGGCGGAATGAGCAGTTCTTC,CASSYGLAGRNEQFF
TRBV5-4,TRBJ2-5,-,-,TGTGCCAGCAGCCACCCGGCAGGGGTCGGGGTGGCTAAGACCCAGTACTTC,CASSHPAGVGVAKTQYF